This T cell receptor beta chain was retrieved from a study of blood T cells in healthy people across ages. This CDR3 contains 13 residues. In germline, CDR1 is MNHEY, CDR2 SMNVEV (reference sequence). Of note for this clonotype: A far bigger clonotype differs at one base, so this is likely a read error.

Next came a second PCR, run for about 7 to 12 cycles, which used a sample-barcoded 5' primer along with a J-beta primer mix. Each cDNA was tagged by a template-switch adaptor containing 12 random nucleotides. TCRdb recomputed calls from the 5' RACE reads with MiXCR, one row per CDR3 protein. Of 1.5 million to 2 million distinct CDR3 sequences listed, roughly 27% are singletons. Sequences were obtained from blood. This receptor was taken from a woman aged 25 to 39 in good health. V is TRBV27 and J is TRBJ2-5, with D tentatively TRBD2 (6 bases). CDR3 protein: CAGSFRGGETQYF. The CDR3 nucleotides read TGTGCCGGCAGTTTTAGGGGAGGAGAGACCCAGTACTTC.